The 14 T cell receptor beta chains below were found in one sample sequenced in a study of T cells in Graves' hyperthyroidism and ophthalmopathy. Amplified TCR beta CDR3 regions derived from RNA transcripts. A first-round RT-PCR of the TCR CDR3 used the HTBI primer set. TCRdb reanalysed the multiplex PCR reads using MiXCR and keeps one entry per CDR3 protein. The table lists 550,000 to 700,000 distinct CDR3 sequences, approximately 44% of them singletons. Sequenced: peripheral blood or thyroid tissue (not recorded which). The receptors originated from an adult woman with Graves' disease, either hyperthyroidism or ophthalmopathy (not recorded which).

This rearrangement joins TRBV14 to TRBJ2-3; D call uncertain. Trimming cost V 0 bases and J 1 base, with 11 bases left between them. There are 16 residues in the CDR3. CDR1 is SGHDN and CDR2 is FVKESK in the germline V gene. The CDR3 loop reads CASSQDRDGGTDTQYF. The CDR3 DNA sequence: TGTGCCAGCAGCCAAGATCGTGACGGAGGCACAGATACGCAGTATTTT. The full variable domain, its missing parts supplied by reference TRBV14 and TRBJ2-3, is EAGVTQFPSHSVIEKGQTVTLRCDPISGHDNLYWYRRVMGKEIKFLLHFVKESKQDESGMPNNRFLAERTGGTYSTLKVQPAELEDSGVYFCASSQDRDGGTDTQYFGPGTRLTVL.

Concerning this clonotype: As the CDR3 is not closed by the conserved phenylalanine or tryptophan, this likely results from a read error. The DNA is omitted, as the CDR3 cannot be located on it reliably, and the CDR3 follows TCRdb's listing. This chain joins TRBV7-3 and TRBJ1-3; TRBD1 is taken as the D call from the table, unchecked against the DNA. CDR1 SGHTA and CDR2 FQGTGA come from the germline V gene. The CDR3 spans 8 residues, counting both ends. CDR3 in amino acids: CASSEGNT.

This clonotype was recorded many times. The genes are TRBV2 and TRBJ2-2; tentatively, D is TRBD1 or TRBD2 (5 bases each). Germline-derived CDR1 and CDR2 are SNHLY and FYNNEI. The V gene lost 6 bases and the J gene lost 8 bases, with 7 bases spanning the gap. The CDR3 is 11 residues long. CDR3 protein: CASRRGGELFF. CDR3 bases: TGTGCCAGCAGGAGGGGAGGGGAGCTGTTTTTT.

This clonotype was seen only once. The chain combines TRBV2 with TRBJ1-5; the D gene is possibly TRBD1 (6 bases). The germline gives CDR1 SNHLY, CDR2 FYNNEI. V lost 7 bases and J 1 base, leaving 11 bases between the germline ends. The CDR3 covers 14 residues. The CDR3 nucleotides read TGTGCCAGCAATTCCCAGGGGAGCAATCAGCCCCAGCATTTT. This encodes CASNSQGSNQPQHF.

This rearrangement joins TRBV2 to TRBJ1-1; D call uncertain. The CDR3 extends over 15 amino acids. Germline V gene data show CDR1 as SNHLY and CDR2 as FYNNEI. Deletions cut 3 bases from V and 2 bases from J, with 13 bases between. The CDR3 is CASSEEGSGNTEAFF. Written as DNA, the CDR3 is TGTGCCAGCAGTGAGGAGGGATCAGGAAACACTGAAGCTTTCTTT.

V gene TRBV6-5 combines with J gene TRBJ2-2; TRBD1 matches 9 bases. Germline assignment: CDR1 MNHEY and CDR2 SVGAGI. Unmatched junction bases numbered 3, after V lost 2 bases and J lost 5 bases. The length of the CDR3 is 15 residues. Here the CDR3 DNA reads TGTGCCAGCAGTTACGGGACAGGGTGGACCGGGGAGCTGTTTTTT. This sequence encodes CASSYGTGWTGELFF.

V gene TRBV2 combines with J gene TRBJ2-5; TRBD1 might be the D (8 bases). The CDR3 contains 15 residues. CDR1 SNHLY and CDR2 FYNNEI come from the germline V gene. The ends were cut back, 3 bases at V and 5 bases at J, with 16 bases in the middle. DNA of the CDR3: TGTGCCAGCAGTGATAGGGCACAGGGGGGGGAGACCCAGTACTTC. It yields the protein CASSDRAQGGETQYF. Full variable domain (remainder filled in from reference TRBV2 and TRBJ2-5): EPEVTQTPSHQVTQMGQEVILRCVPISNHLYFYWYRQILGQKVEFLVSFYNNEISEKSEIFDDQFSVERPDGSNFTLKIRSTKLEDSAMYFCASSDRAQGGETQYFGPGTRLLVL.

This chain joins TRBV7-9 and TRBJ2-6; 8 nucleotides agree with TRBD1. V shed 3 bases, J shed 4 bases, and the junction held 8 bases outside the gene matches. The CDR3 contains 17 residues. CDR1 SEHNR and CDR2 FQNEAQ come from the germline V gene (reference sequence). CDR3 region: CASSFGLTGVGANVLTF. The CDR3 DNA follows: TGTGCCAGCAGCTTCGGTTTGACAGGGGTCGGGGCCAACGTCCTGACTTTC. Full variable domain (rest looked up from reference TRBV7-9 and TRBJ2-6): DTGVSQNPRHKITKRGQNVTFRCDPISEHNRLYWYRQTLGQGPEFLTYFQNEAQLEKSRLLSDRFSAERPKGSFSTLEIQRTEQGDSAMYLCASSFGLTGVGANVLTFGAGSRLTVL.

This clonotype was observed at least ten times. This rearrangement joins TRBV7-8 to TRBJ2-7; either TRBD1 or TRBD2 may supply D (5 bases each). CDR1 SGHVS and CDR2 FQNEAQ come from the germline V gene. The CDR3 spans 15 residues. Trimming shortened V by 4 bases and J by 4 bases, and 17 bases separated the two germline ends. This CDR3 is CASSSLREWGYEQYF. The CDR3 region has the DNA TGTGCCAGCAGCTCCCTCAGGGAGTGGGGGTACGAGCAGTACTTC.

The chain joins TRBV18 to TRBJ2-7; TRBD2 might be the D (6 bases). This CDR3 is built from 13 residues. V dropped 3 bases and J dropped 7 bases, with 13 bases sitting between them. The V gene's germline CDR1 is KGHSH and CDR2 LQKENI. CDR3 in DNA: TGTGCCAGCTCACCTCCGGGACTCGGGGAGCAGTACTTC. This translates into CASSPPGLGEQYF. Supplemented by reference TRBV18 and TRBJ2-7, the full variable domain reads NAGVMQNPRHLVRRRGQEARLRCSPMKGHSHVYWYRQLPEEGLKFMVYLQKENIIDESGMPKERFSAEFPKEGPSILRIQQVVRGDSAAYFCASSPPGLGEQYFGPGTRLTVT.

The sample holds a few counts of this clonotype. The V gene is TRBV15, the J gene TRBJ1-5, with D maybe TRBD1 (6 bases). Trimming left V 4 bases short and J 0 bases short, with 13 bases between. The CDR3 has 16 amino acids. In germline, CDR1 is LNHNV, CDR2 YYDKDF (reference sequence). This chain's CDR3 is CATSKTRTDSNQPQHF. CDR3 sequence (DNA): TGTGCCACCAGCAAAACGAGGACAGATAGCAATCAGCCCCAGCATTTT.

This clonotype has only a few counts. In this CDR3 the conserved last residue, phenylalanine or tryptophan, is missing, so a read error is likely. The DNA is omitted, as the CDR3 cannot be located on it reliably, and the CDR3 follows TCRdb's listing. The chain carries TRBV19 and TRBJ2-6; the table's D call, TRBD1, has no DNA check behind it. The CDR3 extends over 8 residues, inclusive of both ends. Looked up from germline, CDR1 is LNHDA and CDR2 is SQIVND (reference sequence). The CDR3 sequence: CASRRTGQ.

This clonotype was picked up many times. This chain joins TRBV6-2 or TRBV6-3 and TRBJ1-2; D unresolved. Germline-derived CDR1 and CDR2 are MNHEY and SVGEGT. Trimming removed 8 bases from V and 8 bases from J, with 15 bases in between. The CDR3 runs 12 residues. CDR3 sequence (DNA): TGTGCCAGCGCTAGAGGGTTTCAAGGCTACACCTTC. Translating it yields CASARGFQGYTF.

V gene TRBV7-9 combines with J gene TRBJ2-3, with D unclear. The CDR3 covers 15 residues. Trimming removed 5 bases at V and 1 base at J, with 13 bases between. CDR1 SEHNR and CDR2 FQNEAQ come from the germline V gene (reference sequence). The chain's CDR3 is CASSPASRGTDTQYF. The CDR3 region has the DNA TGTGCCAGCAGCCCCGCAAGTCGTGGCACAGATACGCAGTATTTT.